This is a list of T cell receptor beta chains from one sample in a study of T cells after yellow fever vaccination. In TCRdb, the 5' RACE reads were re-called with MiXCR into one record per CDR3 protein. The sample consists of a few hundred thousand distinct CDR3 sequences, around 20% of them appearing once. The sequenced sample was PBMCs, obtained before the yellow fever booster vaccination. Receptors were obtained from a man younger than 35 who received the YFV17D yellow fever vaccine. The CDR3 runs from the conserved cysteine through the conserved F or W. The D gene is left open where the match is weak. Part of the rows lack a size; the others show once, few, many or a class for expanded clones.

V	size	J	D	DNA	CDR3
TRBV12-3/TRBV12-4	many	TRBJ2-3	TRBD2	TGTGCCAGCAGTCTAGCGGGGAGTAGCACAGATACGCAGTATTTT	CASSLAGSSTDTQYF
TRBV13	NA	TRBJ1-1	TRBD1	TGTGCCAGCAGACCCAAGGGGGCTGGGTCCACTGAAGCTTTCTTT	CASRPKGAGSTEAFF
TRBV27	few	TRBJ1-2	NA	TGTGCCAGCAGTTTAAGCGGGTACTATGGCTACACCTTC	CASSLSGYYGYTF
TRBV6-5	few	TRBJ2-5	NA	TGTGCCAGCAGTTACTCGGGCGGGGCCCACCAAGAGACCCAGTACTTC	CASSYSGGAHQETQYF
TRBV12-3/TRBV12-4	NA	TRBJ2-7	NA	TGTGCCAGCAGTCCCCCGGGACACTACTCCTACGAGCAGTACTTC	CASSPPGHYSYEQYF
TRBV20-1	NA	TRBJ1-5	NA	TGCAGTGCTCAAGCGACGGGCGGCCAGCCCCAGCATTTT	CSAQATGGQPQHF
TRBV7-8	few	TRBJ1-1	NA	TGTGCCAGCAGGCGTGGACAGTCGAACACTGAAGCTTTCTTT	CASRRGQSNTEAFF
TRBV3-1	few	TRBJ2-3	NA	TGTGCCAGCAGCCAACGAGGGGGTTGGACAGATACGCAGTATTTT	CASSQRGGWTDTQYF
TRBV4-2	few	TRBJ2-2	TRBD2	TGTGCCAGCAGCCATACCGGGACTAGCCTGGCCGGGGAGCTGTTTTTT	CASSHTGTSLAGELFF
TRBV5-6	NA	TRBJ1-1	TRBD1	TGTGCCAGCAGCGATAGACAGGGGATGAAGGTGGGTGAAGCTTTCTTT	CASSDRQGMKVGEAFF
TRBV12-3/TRBV12-4	few	TRBJ2-4	NA	TGTGCCAGCACCCCGGAGAGGACCAAAAACATTCAGTACTTC	CASTPERTKNIQYF
TRBV9	many	TRBJ2-6	NA	TGTGCCAGCAGCACCAGGACCCTAAGGTCCGGGGCCAACGTCCTGACTTTC	CASSTRTLRSGANVLTF
TRBV28	NA	TRBJ2-5	TRBD2	TGTGCCAGCAGTTTAAGTTCGGGACTAGGGGGGGAGACCCAGTACTTC	CASSLSSGLGGETQYF